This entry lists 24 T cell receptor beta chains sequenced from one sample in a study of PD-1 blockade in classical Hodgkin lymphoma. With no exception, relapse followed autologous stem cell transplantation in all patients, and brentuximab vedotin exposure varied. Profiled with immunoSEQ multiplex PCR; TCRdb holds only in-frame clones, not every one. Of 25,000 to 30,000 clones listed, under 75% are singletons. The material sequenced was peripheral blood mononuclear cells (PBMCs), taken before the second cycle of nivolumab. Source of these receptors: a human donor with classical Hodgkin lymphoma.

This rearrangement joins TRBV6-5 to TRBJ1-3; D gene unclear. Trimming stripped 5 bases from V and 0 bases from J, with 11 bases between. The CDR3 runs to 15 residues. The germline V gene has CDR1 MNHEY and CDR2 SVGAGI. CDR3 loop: CASSPRSLSGNTIYF. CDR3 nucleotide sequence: TGTGCCAGCAGTCCACGATCACTCTCTGGAAACACCATATATTTT.

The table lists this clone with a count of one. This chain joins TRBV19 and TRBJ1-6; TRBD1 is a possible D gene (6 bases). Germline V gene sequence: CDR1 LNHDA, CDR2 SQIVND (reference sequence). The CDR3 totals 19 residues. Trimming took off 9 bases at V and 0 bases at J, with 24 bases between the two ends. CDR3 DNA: TGTGCCAGCCGCGGGCCCGAACAGGGCCCTAGCTCCTATAATTCACCCCTCCACTTT. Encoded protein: CASRGPEQGPSSYNSPLHF. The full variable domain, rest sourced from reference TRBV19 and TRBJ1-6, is DGGITQSPKYLFRKEGQNVTLSCEQNLNHDAMYWYRQDPGQGLRLIYYSQIVNDFQKGDIAEGYSVSREKKESFPLTVTSAQKNPTAFYLCASRGPEQGPSSYNSPLHFGNGTRLTVT.

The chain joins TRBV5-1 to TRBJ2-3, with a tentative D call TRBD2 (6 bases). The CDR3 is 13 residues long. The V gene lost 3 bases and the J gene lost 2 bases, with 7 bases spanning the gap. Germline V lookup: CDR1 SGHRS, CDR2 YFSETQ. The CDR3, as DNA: TGCGCCAGCAGCTGGAGGGACACAGATACGCAGTATTTT. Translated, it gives CASSWRDTDTQYF.

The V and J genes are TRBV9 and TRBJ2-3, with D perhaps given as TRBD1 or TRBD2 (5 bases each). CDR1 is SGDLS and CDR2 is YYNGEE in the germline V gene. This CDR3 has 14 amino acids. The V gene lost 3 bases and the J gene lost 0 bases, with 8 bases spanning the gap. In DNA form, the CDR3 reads TGTGCCAGCAGCGCATGGGACAGCACAGATACGCAGTATTTT. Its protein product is CASSAWDSTDTQYF.

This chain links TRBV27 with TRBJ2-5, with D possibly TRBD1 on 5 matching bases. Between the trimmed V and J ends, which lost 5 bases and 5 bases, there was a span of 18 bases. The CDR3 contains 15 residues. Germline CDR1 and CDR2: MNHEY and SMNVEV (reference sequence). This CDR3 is CASSPTIAGQETQYF. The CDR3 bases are TGTGCCAGCAGTCCCACTATAGCAGGGCAGGAGACCCAGTACTTC.

CDR3 residues: CASSPGPDRGQETQYF. The CDR3 DNA follows: TGTGCCAGCTCACCCGGCCCGGACAGGGGGCAAGAGACCCAGTACTTC. The chain is built from TRBV18 and TRBJ2-5; TRBD1 matches at 10 bases. The CDR3 is made up of 16 amino acids. Germline CDR1 is KGHSH and CDR2 is LQKENI. The V segment lost 3 bases and the J segment 2 bases; nucleotides outside the gene matches: 6.

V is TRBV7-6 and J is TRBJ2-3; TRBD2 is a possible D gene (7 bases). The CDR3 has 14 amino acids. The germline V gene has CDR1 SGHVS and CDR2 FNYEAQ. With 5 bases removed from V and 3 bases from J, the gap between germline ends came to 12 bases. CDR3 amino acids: CASSQRGGTDTQYF. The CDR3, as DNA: TGTGCCAGCAGCCAAAGGGGGGGGACAGATACGCAGTATTTT.

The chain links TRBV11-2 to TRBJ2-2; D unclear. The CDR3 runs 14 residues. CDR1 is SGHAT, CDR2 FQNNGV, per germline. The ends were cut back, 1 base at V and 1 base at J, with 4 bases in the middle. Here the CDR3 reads CASSLGRNTGELFF. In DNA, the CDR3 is TGTGCCAGCAGCTTAGGACGGAACACCGGGGAGCTGTTTTTT.

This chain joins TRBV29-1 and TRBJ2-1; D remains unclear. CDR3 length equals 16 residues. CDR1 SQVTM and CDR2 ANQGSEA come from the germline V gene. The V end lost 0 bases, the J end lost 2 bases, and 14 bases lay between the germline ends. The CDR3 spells CSVEDPSRPTYNEQFF. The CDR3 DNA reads TGCAGCGTTGAAGACCCTTCGCGGCCAACCTACAATGAGCAGTTCTTC.

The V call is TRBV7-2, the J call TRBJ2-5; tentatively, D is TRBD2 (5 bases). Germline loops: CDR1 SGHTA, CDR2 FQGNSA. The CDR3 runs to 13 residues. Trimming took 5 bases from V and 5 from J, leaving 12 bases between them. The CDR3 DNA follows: TGTGCCAGCAGCCCACGGACTGGGGAGACCCAGTACTTC. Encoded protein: CASSPRTGETQYF.

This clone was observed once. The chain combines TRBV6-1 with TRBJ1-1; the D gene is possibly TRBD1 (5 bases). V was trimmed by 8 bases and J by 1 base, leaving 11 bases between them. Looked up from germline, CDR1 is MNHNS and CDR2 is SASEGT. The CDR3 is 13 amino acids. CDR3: CASRLRGNTEAFF. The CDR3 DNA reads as TGTGCCAGCCGGTTAAGGGGGAACACTGAAGCTTTCTTT.

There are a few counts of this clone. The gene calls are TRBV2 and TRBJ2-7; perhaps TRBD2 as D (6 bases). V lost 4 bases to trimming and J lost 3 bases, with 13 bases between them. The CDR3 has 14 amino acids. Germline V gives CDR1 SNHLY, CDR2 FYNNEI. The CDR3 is CASSVGGTIYEQYV. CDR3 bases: TGTGCCAGCAGTGTGGGAGGAACAATCTACGAGCAGTACGTC.

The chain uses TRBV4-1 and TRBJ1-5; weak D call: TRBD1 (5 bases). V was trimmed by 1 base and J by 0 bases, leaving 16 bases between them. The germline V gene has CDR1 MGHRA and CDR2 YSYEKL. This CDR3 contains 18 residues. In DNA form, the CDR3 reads TGCGCCAGCAGCCAAGTCGATATGGGACTGTCTAGCAATCAGCCCCAGCATTTT. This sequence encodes CASSQVDMGLSSNQPQHF.

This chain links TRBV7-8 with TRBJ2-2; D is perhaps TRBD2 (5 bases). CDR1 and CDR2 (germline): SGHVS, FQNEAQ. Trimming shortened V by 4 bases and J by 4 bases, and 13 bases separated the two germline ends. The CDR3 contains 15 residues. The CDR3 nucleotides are TGTGCCAGCAGCTCCTACCGGGCGGGCACCGGGGAGCTGTTTTTT. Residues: CASSSYRAGTGELFF.

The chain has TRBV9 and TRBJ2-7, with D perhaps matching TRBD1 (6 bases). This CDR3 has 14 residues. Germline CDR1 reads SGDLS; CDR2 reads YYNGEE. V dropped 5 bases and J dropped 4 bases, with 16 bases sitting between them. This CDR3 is CASSYDRSSYEQYF. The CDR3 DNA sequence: TGTGCCAGCAGTTATGACAGGAGTTCTTACGAGCAGTACTTC. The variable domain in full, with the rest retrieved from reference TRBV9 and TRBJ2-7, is DSGVTQTPKHLITATGQRVTLRCSPRSGDLSVYWYQQSLDQGLQFLIQYYNGEERAKGNILERFSAQQFPDLHSELNLSSLELGDSALYFCASSYDRSSYEQYFGPGTRLTVT.

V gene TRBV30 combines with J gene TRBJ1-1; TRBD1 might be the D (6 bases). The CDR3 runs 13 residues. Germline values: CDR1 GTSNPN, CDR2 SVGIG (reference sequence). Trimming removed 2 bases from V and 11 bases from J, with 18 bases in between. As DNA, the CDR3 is TGTGCCTGGAGTAGGGGGACACCCTTAGAGGCTTTCTTT. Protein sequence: CAWSRGTPLEAFF.

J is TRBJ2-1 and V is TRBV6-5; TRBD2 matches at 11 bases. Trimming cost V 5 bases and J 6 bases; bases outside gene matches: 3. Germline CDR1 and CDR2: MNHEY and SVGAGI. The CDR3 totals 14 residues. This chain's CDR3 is CASSASGGINEQFF. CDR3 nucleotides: TGTGCCAGCAGTGCTAGCGGGGGGATCAATGAGCAGTTCTTC.

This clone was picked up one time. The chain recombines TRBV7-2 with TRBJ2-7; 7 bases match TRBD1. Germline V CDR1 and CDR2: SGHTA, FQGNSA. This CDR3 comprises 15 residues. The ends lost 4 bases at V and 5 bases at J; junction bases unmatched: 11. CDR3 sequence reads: CASSSVGSGGHEQYF. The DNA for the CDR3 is TGTGCCAGCAGCTCCGTTGGGTCAGGGGGACACGAGCAGTACTTC.

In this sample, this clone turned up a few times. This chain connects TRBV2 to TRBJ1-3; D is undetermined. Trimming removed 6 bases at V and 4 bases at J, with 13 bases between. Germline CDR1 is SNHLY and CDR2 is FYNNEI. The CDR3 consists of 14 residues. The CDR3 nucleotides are TGTGCCAGCAGAATAGGAGAACGAGGAAACACCATATATTTT. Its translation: CASRIGERGNTIYF.

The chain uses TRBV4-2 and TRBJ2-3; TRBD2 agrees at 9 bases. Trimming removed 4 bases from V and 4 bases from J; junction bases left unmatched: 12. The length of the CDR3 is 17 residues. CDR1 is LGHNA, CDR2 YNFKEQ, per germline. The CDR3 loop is CASSLQGGRGGSDTQYF. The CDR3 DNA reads TGTGCCAGCAGCCTCCAAGGTGGGCGGGGGGGCTCAGATACGCAGTATTTT.

This chain's CDR3 is CASSFVYREKAFF. CDR3 nucleotides: TGTGCCAGCAGCTTTGTGTACCGGGAAAAAGCTTTCTTT. This chain links TRBV28 with TRBJ1-1; no clear D. Looked up from germline, CDR1 is MDHEN and CDR2 is SYDVKM. V was shortened by 6 bases and J by 9 bases, with 17 bases between the two germline ends. CDR3 length: 13 amino acids.

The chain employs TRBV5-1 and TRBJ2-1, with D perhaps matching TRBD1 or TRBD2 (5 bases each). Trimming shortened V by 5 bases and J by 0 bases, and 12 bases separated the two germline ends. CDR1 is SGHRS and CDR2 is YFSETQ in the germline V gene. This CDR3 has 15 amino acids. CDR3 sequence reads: CASRGPGRSYNEQFF. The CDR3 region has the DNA TGCGCCAGCAGGGGACCGGGGCGCTCCTACAATGAGCAGTTCTTC.

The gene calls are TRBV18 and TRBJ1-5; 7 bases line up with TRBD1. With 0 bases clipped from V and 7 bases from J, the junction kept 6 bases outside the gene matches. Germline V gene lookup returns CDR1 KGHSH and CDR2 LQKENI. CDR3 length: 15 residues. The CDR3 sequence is CASSPPTGVGQPQHF. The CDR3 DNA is TGTGCCAGCTCACCACCTACAGGGGTTGGGCAGCCCCAGCATTTT.

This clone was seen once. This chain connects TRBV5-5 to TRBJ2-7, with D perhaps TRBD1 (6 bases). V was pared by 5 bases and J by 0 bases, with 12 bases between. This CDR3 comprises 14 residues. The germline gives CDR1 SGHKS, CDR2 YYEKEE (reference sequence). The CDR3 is CASRGDTLSYEQYV. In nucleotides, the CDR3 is TGTGCCAGCAGAGGGGACACCCTCTCCTACGAGCAGTACGTC.